A single TCR beta chain is shown here with its context. Its specificity is unknown. Tumor samples were obtained before definitive surgery or chemotherapy. This record belongs to a study of high-grade serous ovarian cancer treatment subgroups. Looking at the study overall: Each sample yielded on average roughly 7,500 unique TCR beta rearrangements from 14,000 or so reads.

The CDR3 extends over 15 amino acids. Germline lookup yields CDR1 ENHRY and CDR2 SYGVKD. V was pared by 4 bases and J by 11 bases, with 8 bases of the junction left unmatched. TCRdb's copy holds only in-frame clones and misses some; the assay was immunoSEQ multiplex PCR. The profile shows around 4,200 clones, 70% to 80% of them singletons. Notes on the study in general: TCR relatedness rose with neoantigen level and trended with mutation load.

The sample consisted of tumor tissue. The chain links TRBV10-3 to TRBJ2-3; 14 bases align to TRBD2. The sequence derives from a human donor with high-grade serous ovarian cancer. The CDR3 is CAISATSGRAIRQYF. The CDR3 region has the DNA TGTGCCATCAGTGCGACTAGCGGGAGGGCCATCAGGCAGTATTTT.